Listed below are T cell receptor beta chains from one sample, sequenced in a study of T cell repertoires in cytomegalovirus infection. Using its own MiXCR run on the reads, TCRdb lists one record per CDR3 protein. This sample carries 200,000 to 300,000 distinct CDR3 sequences, about 12% of them seen once, and the ten largest clones take around 1.6%. Specimen: PBMCs. Source of these receptors: a human donor in good health (CMV status not recorded). Some clones in this sample may be carry-over from other donors' samples. The CDR3 runs from the conserved cysteine through the conserved F or W. A D gene is named only where the DNA matches it firmly. Clone sizes are given selectively: once, few, many, or a class where the clone is expanded.

many,TRBD2,TRBV11-3,TRBJ2-1,CASSPGTTYNEQFF,TGTGCCAGCAGCCCGGGGACTACCTACAATGAGCAGTTCTTC
.,.,TRBV29-1,TRBJ1-4,CSVEGSNEKLFF,TGCAGCGTTGAAGGGAGTAATGAAAAACTGTTTTTT
many,.,TRBV6-1,TRBJ1-1,CASIPAVGATEAFF,TGTGCCAGCATACCAGCCGTCGGGGCCACTGAAGCTTTCTTT
.,.,TRBV20-1,TRBJ2-5,CSAKRLEETQYF,TGCAGTGCTAAGCGACTTGAAGAGACCCAGTACTTC
many,.,TRBV7-9,TRBJ1-2,CASSPGSRPNGTYGYTF,TGTGCCAGCAGCCCAGGGTCGAGACCTAACGGGACCTATGGCTACACCTTC
few,TRBD1,TRBV29-1,TRBJ2-7,CSVRDSEGEQYF,TGCAGCGTCCGGGACAGCGAAGGAGAGCAGTACTTC
few,.,TRBV7-4,TRBJ2-3,CASSSANTQYF,TGTGCCAGCAGCTCTGCTAATACGCAGTATTTT
.,.,TRBV20-1,TRBJ1-2,CSAIYQGANYGYTF,TGCAGTGCTATTTACCAGGGAGCTAACTATGGCTACACCTTC
.,.,TRBV28,TRBJ1-2,CASSPGTTNYGYTF,TGTGCCAGCAGTCCCGGGACGACGAACTATGGCTACACCTTC
many,.,TRBV7-2,TRBJ2-3,CASSPVSLGSTDTQYF,TGTGCCAGCAGCCCCGTTTCTTTGGGTAGCACAGATACGCAGTATTTT
many,.,TRBV7-2,TRBJ2-7,CASSLGGSIYEQYF,TGTGCCAGCAGCTTAGGAGGCAGTATCTACGAGCAGTACTTC
many,.,TRBV19,TRBJ1-5,CASTRTNQPQHF,TGTGCCAGTACCCGGACCAATCAGCCCCAGCATTTT
few,TRBD2,TRBV4-2,TRBJ2-7,CASSQDLASGSSYEQYF,TGTGCCAGCAGCCAAGATCTGGCTAGCGGGAGCTCCTACGAGCAGTACTTC
.,TRBD2,TRBV5-1,TRBJ2-7,CASSLGTGGTFLSFYEQYF,TGCGCCAGCAGCTTGGGGACGGGAGGCACATTCCTTTCCTTCTACGAGCAGTACTTC
.,TRBD2,TRBV4-2,TRBJ2-5,CASSQDLAGGRETQYF,TGTGCCAGCAGCCAAGATCTAGCGGGGGGGCGAGAGACCCAGTACTTC
.,TRBD2,TRBV20-1,TRBJ2-1,CSVPRLAGSSYNEQFF,TGCAGTGTTCCGAGACTAGCGGGATCCTCCTACAATGAGCAGTTCTTC
.,.,TRBV27,TRBJ1-6,CASSPSGQVNSPLHF,TGTGCCAGCAGTCCCTCCGGGCAGGTTAATTCACCCCTCCACTTT
.,TRBD2,TRBV6-6,TRBJ2-5,CASSYPWGGRETQYF,TGTGCCAGCAGTTACCCATGGGGGGGTAGAGAGACCCAGTACTTC
.,TRBD1,TRBV5-1,TRBJ2-7,CASSPRQGMYEQYF,TGCGCCAGCAGCCCAAGACAGGGGATGTACGAGCAGTACTTC
.,TRBD1,TRBV15,TRBJ2-1,CATSKRQGNERKQFF,TGTGCCACCAGCAAAAGACAGGGTAACGAGAGGAAGCAGTTCTTC
few,.,TRBV29-1,TRBJ1-1,CSGQTAMNTEAFF,TGCAGCGGCCAGACAGCCATGAACACTGAAGCTTTCTTT
.,TRBD1,TRBV4-2,TRBJ2-5,CASSPRLGQGQETQYF,TGTGCCAGCAGCCCGAGGCTTGGACAGGGGCAGGAGACCCAGTACTTC